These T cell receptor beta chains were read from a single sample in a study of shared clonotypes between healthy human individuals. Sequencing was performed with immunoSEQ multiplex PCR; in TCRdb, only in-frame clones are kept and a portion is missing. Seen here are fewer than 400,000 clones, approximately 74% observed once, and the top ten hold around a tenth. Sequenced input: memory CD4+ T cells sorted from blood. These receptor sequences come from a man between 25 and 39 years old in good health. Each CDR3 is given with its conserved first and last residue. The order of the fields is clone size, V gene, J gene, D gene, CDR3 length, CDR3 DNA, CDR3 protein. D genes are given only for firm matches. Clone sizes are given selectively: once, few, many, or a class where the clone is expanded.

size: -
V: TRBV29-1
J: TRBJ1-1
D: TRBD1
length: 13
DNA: TGCAGCGTTGGCGGGACAGGGGGCTACGAAGCTTTCTTT
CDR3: CSVGGTGGYEAFF

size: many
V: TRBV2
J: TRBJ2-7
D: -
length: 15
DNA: TGTGCCAGCGGGATGGCCTCCGGGAGCTCCTACGAGCAGTACTTC
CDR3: CASGMASGSSYEQYF

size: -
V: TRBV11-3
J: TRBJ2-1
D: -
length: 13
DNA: TGTGCCAGCAGCTTGAGGCAGCACAATGAGCAGTTCTTC
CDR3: CASSLRQHNEQFF

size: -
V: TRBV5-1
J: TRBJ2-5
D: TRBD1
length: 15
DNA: TGCGCCAGCAGCCAAGGGACAGTGGGGCAAGAGACCCAGTACTTC
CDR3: CASSQGTVGQETQYF

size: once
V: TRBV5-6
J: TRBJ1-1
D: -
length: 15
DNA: TGTGCCAGCAGCTTAGGCAAGGGGCGCGTTACTGAAGCTTTCTTT
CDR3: CASSLGKGRVTEAFF

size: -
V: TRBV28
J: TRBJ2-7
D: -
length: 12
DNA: TGTGCCAGCGGCTACAGAACCCGCGAGCAGTACTTC
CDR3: CASGYRTREQYF

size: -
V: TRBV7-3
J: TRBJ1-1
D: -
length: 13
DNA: TGTGCCAGCAGTTCATATGGGGACTCAATAGCTTTCTTT
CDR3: CASSSYGDSIAFF

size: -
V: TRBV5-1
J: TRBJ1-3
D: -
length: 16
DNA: TGCGCCAGCAGCTTGGGGGGGACGCTCTCTGGAAACACCATATATTTT
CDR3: CASSLGGTLSGNTIYF

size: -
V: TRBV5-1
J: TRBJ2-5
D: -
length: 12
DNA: TGCGCCAGCAGCTTAAACAAAGAGACCCAGTACTTC
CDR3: CASSLNKETQYF

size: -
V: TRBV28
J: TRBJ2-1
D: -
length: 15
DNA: TGTGCCAGCAACCTAGCCGGGAATACCTACAATGAGCAGTTCTTC
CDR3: CASNLAGNTYNEQFF

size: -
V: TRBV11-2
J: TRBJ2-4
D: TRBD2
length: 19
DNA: TGTGCCAGCAGCTCCAGTGTGGGTAGCGGGAGGTTAGCCAAAAACATTCAGTACTTC
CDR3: CASSSSVGSGRLAKNIQYF

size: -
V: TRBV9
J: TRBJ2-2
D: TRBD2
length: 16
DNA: TGTGCCAGCAGCCCGCAAAACGATGGACTAGCGGGGGAGCTGTTTTTT
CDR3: CASSPQNDGLAGELFF

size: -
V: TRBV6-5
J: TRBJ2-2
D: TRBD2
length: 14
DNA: TGTGCCACCAGTCGGGGGGCGAACACCGGGGAGCTGTTTTTT
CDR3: CATSRGANTGELFF

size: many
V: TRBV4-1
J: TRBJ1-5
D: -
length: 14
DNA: TGCGCCAGCAGCCAAGGGGGGTTCGGGCAGCCCCAGCATTTT
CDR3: CASSQGGFGQPQHF

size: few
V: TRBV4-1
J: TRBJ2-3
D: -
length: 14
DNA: TGCGCCAGCAGCTCTCCACTTGAAACAGATACGCAGTATTTT
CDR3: CASSSPLETDTQYF

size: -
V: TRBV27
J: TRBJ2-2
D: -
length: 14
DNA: TGTGCCAGCAGCCCAAGAGCTCTTGGCGGGGAGCTGTTTTTT
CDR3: CASSPRALGGELFF

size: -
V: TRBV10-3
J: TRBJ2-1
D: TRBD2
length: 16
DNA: TGTGCCATCAGTGGAGGACCTGGGACTAGTTACAATGAGCAGTTCTTC
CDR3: CAISGGPGTSYNEQFF

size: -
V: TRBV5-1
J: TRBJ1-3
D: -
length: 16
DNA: TGCGCCAGCAGCCCCGCTGGGCTTAGGGCTGGAAACACCATATATTTT
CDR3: CASSPAGLRAGNTIYF

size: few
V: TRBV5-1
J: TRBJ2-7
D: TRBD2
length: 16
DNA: TGCGCCAGCAGCTTGGATTCCGGACTAGGCTCTTCCGAGCAGTACTTC
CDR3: CASSLDSGLGSSEQYF

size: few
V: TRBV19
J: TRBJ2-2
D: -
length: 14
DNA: TGTGCCAGTTCTTATGCAGCCGTCACCGGGGAGCTGTTTTTT
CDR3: CASSYAAVTGELFF

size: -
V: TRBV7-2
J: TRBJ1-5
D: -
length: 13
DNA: TGTGCCAGCAGCTTAGAAGGTGAACAGCCCCAGCATTTT
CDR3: CASSLEGEQPQHF

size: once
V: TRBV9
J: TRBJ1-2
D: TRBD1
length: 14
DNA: TGTGCCAGCAGCGTAGCAGGACAGGGCCGCGGCTACACCTTC
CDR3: CASSVAGQGRGYTF

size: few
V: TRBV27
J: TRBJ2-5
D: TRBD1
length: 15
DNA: TGTGCCAGCAGTCCTGGGACAGGGGGTGTAGAGACCCAGTACTTC
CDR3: CASSPGTGGVETQYF

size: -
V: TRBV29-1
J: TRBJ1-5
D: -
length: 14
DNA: TGCAGCGCCGCCCTACAGGGCTCCAATCAGCCCCAGCATTTT
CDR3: CSAALQGSNQPQHF

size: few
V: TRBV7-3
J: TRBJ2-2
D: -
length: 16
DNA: TGTGCCAGCAGTCCCTTTGGGGGCGGGAGAACCGGGGAGCTGTTTTTT
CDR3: CASSPFGGGRTGELFF

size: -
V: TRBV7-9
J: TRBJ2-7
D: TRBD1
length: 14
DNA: TGTGCCAGCAGCTTAGGGGGGACAGACTACGAGCAGTACTTC
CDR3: CASSLGGTDYEQYF

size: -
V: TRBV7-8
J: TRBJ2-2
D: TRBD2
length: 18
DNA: TGTGCCAGCAGCTTATTAGTCCCGGCGGCTAGCGGGACCGGGGAGCTGTTTTTT
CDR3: CASSLLVPAASGTGELFF

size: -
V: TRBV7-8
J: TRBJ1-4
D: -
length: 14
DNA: TGTGCCAGCAGCTTAAGGGGGGCGCCTGAAAAACTGTTTTTT
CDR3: CASSLRGAPEKLFF

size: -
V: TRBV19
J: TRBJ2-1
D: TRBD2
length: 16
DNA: TGTGCCAGTAGTATAGATCGACTAGCGGGTGAAGGGGAGCAGTTCTTC
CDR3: CASSIDRLAGEGEQFF

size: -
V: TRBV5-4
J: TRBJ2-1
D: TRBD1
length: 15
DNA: TGTGCCAGCAGCTTCTCCGGGACAGGGGACAATGAGCAGTTCTTC
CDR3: CASSFSGTGDNEQFF

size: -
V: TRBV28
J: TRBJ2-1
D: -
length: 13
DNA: TGTGCCAACCAAAGGGGGGGGCGTAATGAGCAGTTCTTC
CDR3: CANQRGGRNEQFF

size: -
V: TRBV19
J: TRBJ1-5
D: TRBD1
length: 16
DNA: TGTGCCAGTAGTATCGACAGGGGGGTTGGGAATCAGCCCCAGCATTTT
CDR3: CASSIDRGVGNQPQHF

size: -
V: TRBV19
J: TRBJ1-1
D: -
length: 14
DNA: TGTGCCAGTAGTTTCAGGGATGGAGGAACTGAAGCTTTCTTT
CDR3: CASSFRDGGTEAFF

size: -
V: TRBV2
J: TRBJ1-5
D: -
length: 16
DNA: TGTGCCAGCAGTGAATGGGGCATTCAAAGCAATCAGCCCCAGCATTTT
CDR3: CASSEWGIQSNQPQHF

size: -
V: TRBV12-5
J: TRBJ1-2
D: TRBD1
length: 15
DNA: TGTGCTAGTGGTCTTCACAGGGGGCTCATCTATGGCTACACCTTC
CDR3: CASGLHRGLIYGYTF

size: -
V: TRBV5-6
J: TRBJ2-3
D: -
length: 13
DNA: TGTGCCAGCAGCTTGTTGGGGTCGGATACGCAGTATTTT
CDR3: CASSLLGSDTQYF

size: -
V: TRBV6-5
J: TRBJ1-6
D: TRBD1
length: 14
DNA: TGTGCCAGCAGTCGACAGGGGTATAATTCACCCCTCCACTTT
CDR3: CASSRQGYNSPLHF

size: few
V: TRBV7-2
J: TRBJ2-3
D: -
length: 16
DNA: TGTGCCAGCAGCTTACAGTCTGGGCTTCTTGGGGATACGCAGTATTTT
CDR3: CASSLQSGLLGDTQYF

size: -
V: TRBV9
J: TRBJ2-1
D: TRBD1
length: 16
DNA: TGTGCCAGCAGCGTAACCGGACAGGGAGGTAGCAATGAGCAGTTCTTC
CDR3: CASSVTGQGGSNEQFF

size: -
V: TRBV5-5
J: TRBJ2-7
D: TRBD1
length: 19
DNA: TGTGCCAGCAGCTTGTTTATACACGACCGGGACAGGGGTCGGGACGAGCAGTACTTC
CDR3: CASSLFIHDRDRGRDEQYF

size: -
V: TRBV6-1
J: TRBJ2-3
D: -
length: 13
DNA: TGTGCCAGCACGACGAGAAACACAGATACGCAGTATTTT
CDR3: CASTTRNTDTQYF

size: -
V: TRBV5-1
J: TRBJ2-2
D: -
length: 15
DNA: TGCGCCAGCAGCTTGGTAGTTTCGAGCACCGGGGAGCTGTTTTTT
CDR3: CASSLVVSSTGELFF

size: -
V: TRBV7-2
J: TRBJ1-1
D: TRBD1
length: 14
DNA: TGTGCCAGCAGCTCAACGGGACAGAGCACTGAAGCTTTCTTT
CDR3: CASSSTGQSTEAFF

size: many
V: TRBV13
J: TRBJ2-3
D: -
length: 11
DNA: TGTGCCAGCAGCTTGGAAGATACGCAGTATTTT
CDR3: CASSLEDTQYF

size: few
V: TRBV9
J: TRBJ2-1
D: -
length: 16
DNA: TGTGCCAGCAGCGAATCCGGGACGGCGACCTACAATGAGCAGTTCTTC
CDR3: CASSESGTATYNEQFF

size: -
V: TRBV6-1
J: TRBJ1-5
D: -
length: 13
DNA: TGTGCCAGCAGTGAAGACAGGGTTCAGCCCCAGCATTTT
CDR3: CASSEDRVQPQHF

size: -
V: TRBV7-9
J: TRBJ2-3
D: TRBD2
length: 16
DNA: TGTGCCAGCAGCTCAGGGACTAGCGGGAGAACAGATACGCAGTATTTT
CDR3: CASSSGTSGRTDTQYF